A single sample gave rise to the 26 T cell receptor beta chains below, sequenced in a study of cytotoxic CD8 clonotypes in ibrutinib-treated CLL. Sequencing was performed with immunoSEQ multiplex PCR; in TCRdb, only in-frame clones are kept and a portion is missing. The repertoire holds hundreds of thousands of clones, with under 75% as singletons. This sample comprised PBMCs, obtained after 24 months of ibrutinib treatment. The receptors shown here come from a human donor with chronic lymphocytic leukemia.

The rearrangement links TRBV6-5 to TRBJ2-7; D uncertain. Germline CDR1 and CDR2: MNHEY and SVGAGI. Trimming pared 7 bases from V and 1 base from J, leaving 5 bases between. This CDR3 contains 11 residues. For the CDR3, the DNA is TGTGCCAGCATGGTTTCCTACGAGCAGTACTTC. Its translation: CASMVSYEQYF.

This clone was seen only a few times. The chain links TRBV5-8 to TRBJ2-1, with 12 bases matching TRBD2. Germline values: CDR1 SGHTS, CDR2 YDEGEE. After removal of 3 bases from V and 8 bases from J, the junction contained 18 bases not matched to a gene. CDR3 length: 19 amino acids. CDR3: CASSWSVGLAGGRAHEQFF. For the CDR3, the DNA is TGTGCCAGCAGCTGGAGCGTGGGACTAGCGGGTGGGAGGGCCCATGAGCAGTTCTTC.

In this sample, this clone turned up a few times. V is TRBV30 and J is TRBJ1-2; no clear D gene. Germline V gene sequence: CDR1 GTSNPN, CDR2 SVGIG (reference sequence). The CDR3 has 14 residues. The V gene lost 1 base and the J gene lost 5 bases, with 14 bases spanning the gap. The CDR3 DNA sequence: TGTGCCTGGAGTGAAGGGATTGAGCTATATGGCTACACCTTC. As protein: CAWSEGIELYGYTF.

The chain recombines TRBV4-3 with TRBJ1-2; 7 nucleotides align to TRBD1. The CDR3 length is 15 residues. CDR1 is LGHNA and CDR2 is YSLEER in the germline V gene. V shed 0 bases, J shed 8 bases, and the junction held 9 bases outside the gene matches. The CDR3 nucleotides are TGCGCCAGCAGCCAAGATGGGACAGACCTAAGGGGCTACACCTTC. Its protein product is CASSQDGTDLRGYTF.

This clone has a handful of counts. This chain links TRBV7-3 with TRBJ1-1; D perhaps matches TRBD1 (6 bases). From germline, CDR1 is SGHTA and CDR2 FQGTGA. The CDR3 runs to 15 residues. Trimming pared 5 bases from V and 3 bases from J, leaving 16 bases between. In DNA, the CDR3 is TGTGCCAGCAGCCTCCGAGGGACACCCGACACTGAAGCTTTCTTT. Encoded protein: CASSLRGTPDTEAFF.

The V and J genes are TRBV7-2 and TRBJ2-1, with D maybe TRBD2 (5 bases). V lost 6 bases and J 7 bases, leaving 19 bases between the germline ends. In germline, CDR1 is SGHTA, CDR2 FQGNSA. The CDR3 is made up of 15 amino acids. The CDR3 reads CASSAYEGQGNEQFF. CDR3 nucleotides: TGTGCCAGCAGTGCCTACGAGGGCCAAGGAAATGAGCAGTTCTTC.

This clone has just one count. The V and J genes are TRBV6-1 and TRBJ2-7; D is unresolved. The CDR3 consists of 11 residues. Germline V gene data show CDR1 as MNHNS and CDR2 as SASEGT. V was clipped by 6 bases and J by 3 bases, with 6 bases between them. CDR3 sequence reads: CASRTYYEQYF. The CDR3 nucleotides read TGTGCCAGCAGGACGTACTACGAGCAGTACTTC.

To note about this clone: The same CDR3 also results from other DNA sequences found in this sample. V usage is TRBV7-3 and J usage is TRBJ1-4; the D is unclear. CDR1 is SGHTA and CDR2 is FQGTGA in the germline V gene. The V and J ends lost 2 bases and 3 bases respectively, with 4 bases between them. This CDR3 has 13 residues. As DNA, the CDR3 is TGTGCCAGCAGCTTAGGTCCTAATGAAAAACTGTTTTTT. Amino acids: CASSLGPNEKLFF. The full variable domain, rest sourced from reference TRBV7-3 and TRBJ1-4, is GAGVSQTPSNKVTEKGKYVELRCDPISGHTALYWYRQSLGQGPEFLIYFQGTGAADDSGLPNDRFFAVRPEGSVSTLKIQRTERGDSAVYLCASSLGPNEKLFFGSGTQLSVL.

This chain joins TRBV29-1 and TRBJ2-1; 7 nucleotides align to TRBD1. CDR3 length: 17 residues. Germline V CDR1 and CDR2: SQVTM, ANQGSEA. The J segment lost 5 bases and the V segment lost 6 bases, leaving 19 bases of the junction unmatched. CDR3 coding DNA: TGCAGCGTGGCCCGCGGACAGGTCCCATGGGGCCACAATGAGCAGTTCTTC. This gives the protein CSVARGQVPWGHNEQFF.

The chain carries TRBV10-3 and TRBJ1-4, with a tentative D call TRBD1 (5 bases). The CDR3 totals 14 residues. V shed 10 bases and J shed 4 bases, with 16 bases lying between them. Germline V gene data show CDR1 as ENHRY and CDR2 as SYGVKD. The DNA for the CDR3 is TGTGCCACTCAAAGGGGCGCGGGTAATGAAAAACTGTTTTTT. Translating it yields CATQRGAGNEKLFF.

This clone was observed a few times. This rearrangement joins TRBV2 to TRBJ1-5; D unclear. Germline V gene data show CDR1 as SNHLY and CDR2 as FYNNEI. V was pared by 2 bases and J by 1 base, with 9 bases between. The CDR3 has 15 residues. As DNA, the CDR3 is TGTGCCAGCAGTGAATCGGGGAAGAGCAATCAGCCCCAGCATTTT. Amino acids: CASSESGKSNQPQHF.

The gene calls are TRBV7-9 and TRBJ2-6, with D unresolved. The CDR3 is made up of 18 amino acids. The germline V and J ends were trimmed by 5 bases and 1 base, with 18 bases remaining between them. Germline V CDR1 and CDR2: SEHNR, FQNEAQ (reference sequence). CDR3 in amino acids: CASSPRVASISGANVLTF. The CDR3, as DNA: TGTGCCAGCAGCCCCAGAGTAGCTAGTATTTCTGGGGCCAACGTCCTGACTTTC.

This clone was detected only once. The V call is TRBV11-2, the J call TRBJ2-5; D is possibly TRBD1 or TRBD2 (6 bases each). CDR1 SGHAT and CDR2 FQNNGV come from the germline V gene. The V gene lost 5 bases and the J gene lost 4 bases, with 17 bases spanning the gap. The CDR3 covers 15 residues. The CDR3 region has the DNA TGTGCCAGCAGCCCCACCGGGGGCGGGACAGAGACCCAGTACTTC. It encodes CASSPTGGGTETQYF.

The chain couples TRBV19 to TRBJ2-2, with TRBD2 matching over 8 bases. Unmatched junction bases numbered 0, after V lost 6 bases and J lost 0 bases. Germline lookup yields CDR1 LNHDA and CDR2 SQIVND (reference sequence). This CDR3 region has 14 residues. The CDR3 here is CASSGRANTGELFF. The CDR3 region has the DNA TGTGCCAGTAGCGGGAGGGCGAACACCGGGGAGCTGTTTTTT. Full variable domain (rest looked up from reference TRBV19 and TRBJ2-2): DGGITQSPKYLFRKEGQNVTLSCEQNLNHDAMYWYRQDPGQGLRLIYYSQIVNDFQKGDIAEGYSVSREKKESFPLTVTSAQKNPTAFYLCASSGRANTGELFFGEGSRLTVL.

The chain uses TRBV11-2 and TRBJ1-2; a weak D match, TRBD1 (5 bases). Trimming took off 10 bases at V and 8 bases at J, with 17 bases between the two ends. Germline values: CDR1 SGHAT, CDR2 FQNNGV. The CDR3 covers 12 residues. Here the CDR3 reads CATAGEAMGYTF. The CDR3 nucleotides read TGTGCCACCGCGGGGGAGGCTATGGGCTACACCTTC.

The rearrangement links TRBV9 to TRBJ2-2; D gene unclear. Germline V gives CDR1 SGDLS, CDR2 YYNGEE. The V end was cut by 0 bases, the J end by 8 bases, with 5 bases between. This CDR3 has 12 amino acids. The CDR3 here is CASSVAVGELFF. CDR3 sequence (DNA): TGTGCCAGCAGCGTAGCGGTGGGGGAGCTGTTTTTT.

This chain uses TRBV9 with TRBJ2-1, with D tentatively TRBD1 (6 bases). The CDR3 runs 14 residues. Trimming removed 3 bases from V and 2 bases from J, with 9 bases in between. Per germline, CDR1 SGDLS and CDR2 YYNGEE. DNA of the CDR3: TGTGCCAGCAGCGAGGGGGAGCCCTACAATGAGCAGTTCTTC. Translated: CASSEGEPYNEQFF.

This clone has a handful of counts. The rearrangement joins TRBV7-3 to TRBJ2-1; 10 nucleotides align to TRBD2. V lost 4 bases to trimming and J lost 8 bases; unmatched junction nucleotides: 11. Germline V gene data show CDR1 as SGHTA and CDR2 as FQGTGA. This CDR3 region has 16 residues. The chain's CDR3 is CASSSLLAGRQDEQFF. The DNA for the CDR3 is TGTGCCAGCAGCTCGTTACTAGCGGGACGCCAGGATGAGCAGTTCTTC.

The sample holds one count of this clone. Here the CDR3 reads CASSRRLEGRINEQFF. The CDR3 DNA reads TGTGCCAGCAGTAGACGATTGGAGGGAAGGATCAATGAGCAGTTCTTC. The chain links TRBV2 to TRBJ2-1, with D perhaps matching TRBD2 (6 bases). The CDR3 is 16 amino acids. The V end lost 5 bases, the J end lost 6 bases, and 20 bases lay between the germline ends. Germline-derived CDR1 and CDR2 are SNHLY and FYNNEI.

V usage is TRBV19 and J usage is TRBJ2-3, with D tentatively TRBD2 (5 bases). CDR1 LNHDA and CDR2 SQIVND come from the germline V gene (reference sequence). Deletions cut 3 bases from V and 1 base from J, with 5 bases between. The CDR3 runs 13 residues. The CDR3 spells CASSIGGTDTQYF. The CDR3 nucleotides read TGTGCCAGTAGTATCGGGGGCACAGATACGCAGTATTTT.

This chain uses TRBV6-5 with TRBJ2-7, with D possibly being TRBD2 (5 bases). Trimming shortened V by 2 bases and J by 5 bases, and 10 bases separated the two germline ends. Germline CDR1 MNHEY, CDR2 SVGAGI. This CDR3 contains 13 residues. The DNA for the CDR3 is TGTGCCAGCAGTTACCCGGGGTGGGACGAGCAGTACTTC. This encodes CASSYPGWDEQYF.

This chain links TRBV28 with TRBJ2-7; 8 bases fit TRBD1. Germline-derived CDR1 and CDR2 are MDHEN and SYDVKM. This CDR3 spans 15 amino acids. The V gene end was trimmed by 6 bases and the J gene end by 9 bases; junction bases not matched to a gene: 16. The CDR3 loop is CASSLAGGQGVGQYF. CDR3 in DNA: TGTGCCAGCAGCCTAGCCGGTGGACAGGGAGTCGGGCAGTACTTC.

This clone has more than one count but fewer than ten. The CDR3 loop is CASSLGQAQGNEQFF. The CDR3 DNA follows: TGCGCCAGCAGCTTGGGTCAGGCTCAAGGCAATGAGCAGTTCTTC. The chain has TRBV5-1 and TRBJ2-1; D not resolved. The V gene's germline CDR1 is SGHRS and CDR2 YFSETQ. The CDR3 has 15 residues. V gave up 0 bases and J gave up 6 bases, with 13 bases separating them.

This chain connects TRBV29-1 to TRBJ2-1; TRBD2 aligns across 14 bases. V shed 8 bases and J 2 bases; nucleotides not matched to a gene: 2. CDR3 length: 14 amino acids. CDR1 and CDR2 (germline): SQVTM, ANQGSEA. CDR3 protein: CSLTSGRAYNEQFF. For the CDR3, the DNA is TGCAGCTTGACTAGCGGGAGGGCCTACAATGAGCAGTTCTTC.

V usage is TRBV11-2 and J usage is TRBJ2-1, with 13 bases lining up with TRBD2. Germline values: CDR1 SGHAT, CDR2 FQNNGV. There are 16 residues in the CDR3. Trimming took 4 bases from V and 3 from J; bases not matched to a gene: 3. The CDR3 reads CASSWTSGSIYNEQFF. The CDR3 nucleotides are TGTGCCAGCAGCTGGACTAGCGGGAGTATCTACAATGAGCAGTTCTTC. The complete variable domain, with remaining parts taken from reference TRBV11-2 and TRBJ2-1, reads EAGVAQSPRYKIIEKRQSVAFWCNPISGHATLYWYQQILGQGPKLLIQFQNNGVVDDSQLPKDRFSAERLKGVDSTLKIQPAKLEDSAVYLCASSWTSGSIYNEQFFGPGTRLTVL.

Here the CDR3 reads CASSFLGQGVYEQFF. The CDR3 nucleotides read TGTGCCAGCAGCTTTTTGGGACAGGGGGTCTATGAGCAGTTCTTC. The V call is TRBV5-6, the J call TRBJ2-1; TRBD1 agrees at 11 bases. This CDR3 spans 15 amino acids. Germline V gene sequence: CDR1 SGHDT, CDR2 YYEEEE. The J segment lost 8 bases and the V segment lost 2 bases, leaving 6 bases of the junction unmatched.